This T cell receptor beta chain is drawn from a study of lymphopenia after photon versus proton radiotherapy. Repertoires were generated with immunoSEQ multiplex PCR, while TCRdb's copy carries only in-frame clones and drops some. The table shows more than 25,000 clones, with around 90% occurring only once. Germline V gives CDR1 MNHNY, CDR2 SVGAGI (reference sequence). V was clipped by 6 bases and J by 4 bases, with 16 bases between them. CDR3 length: 15 amino acids. This material consisted of peripheral blood, taken from a patient treated with proton-based radiotherapy. The TCR was taken from a woman between 55 and 75 years old with cholangiocarcinoma. Some clones in this sample may be carry-over from other donors' samples. The rearrangement uses TRBV6-6 and TRBJ2-1; TRBD2 might be the D (6 bases). The CDR3 is CASRASGTGYNEQFF. The DNA for the CDR3 is TGTGCCAGCAGAGCCTCCGGGACTGGATACAATGAGCAGTTCTTC.